This T cell receptor beta chain was documented in a study of human CD4 T cells and Enterobacteriaceae. Findings and caveats of the study: Specific clonotypes appeared less expanded ex vivo than cross-reactive ones.

Repertoires were generated with immunoSEQ multiplex PCR, while TCRdb's copy carries only in-frame clones and drops some. The data show 27,000 or so clones, with more than 80% seen just once and around 0.96% held by the top ten. The germline gives CDR1 SEHNR, CDR2 FQNEAQ (reference sequence). This CDR3 comprises 13 residues. Trimming pared 5 bases from V and 4 bases from J, leaving 11 bases between. Of note for this clone: What it binds is unknown.

Memory CD4+ T cells were sorted as all CD4+ cells except CD45RA+CCR7+CD95- naive cells, over 95% pure. Total CD4+ T cells and monocytes came from CD4/CD14 microbead positive selection. The chain has TRBV7-9 and TRBJ2-5; possibly TRBD1 for D (6 bases). This clonotype was sampled from a human donor in good health. Source material: memory CD4+ T cells from blood. The CDR3 loop reads CASSLTGPETQYF. As DNA, the CDR3 is TGTGCCAGCAGCCTGACAGGTCCAGAGACCCAGTACTTC.